One sample yielded the 32 T cell receptor beta chains listed below, sequenced in a study of blood T cell repertoires in COVID-19. Sequencing used immunoSEQ multiplex PCR; TCRdb keeps in-frame clones, though not all of them. Of some 150,000 clones in the sample, approximately 90% are singletons; the top ten hold approximately 9%. Sequenced input: peripheral blood. The receptor set was obtained from a woman between 50 and 59 years old with active or convalescent COVID-19.

The chain combines TRBV28 with TRBJ1-2; 8 bases agree with TRBD1. This CDR3 is 16 amino acids long. CDR1 is MDHEN, CDR2 SYDVKM, per germline. V shed 4 bases and J 4 bases; nucleotides not matched to a gene: 11. CDR3 amino acids: CASSSSSATGVYGYTF. CDR3 coding DNA: TGTGCCAGCAGTTCTTCTTCGGCGACAGGGGTCTATGGCTACACCTTC.

In DNA, the CDR3 is TGTGCCAGCAGCTTAACATTTGCAGGAACTAGCACAGATACGCAGTATTTT. Residues: CASSLTFAGTSTDTQYF. The rearrangement links TRBV7-3 to TRBJ2-3, with no clear D. CDR3 length equals 17 residues. Germline CDR1 is SGHTA and CDR2 is FQGTGA. Trimming pared 0 bases from V and 0 bases from J, leaving 13 bases between. The variable domain in full, completed from reference TRBV7-3 and TRBJ2-3, reads GAGVSQTPSNKVTEKGKYVELRCDPISGHTALYWYRQSLGQGPEFLIYFQGTGAADDSGLPNDRFFAVRPEGSVSTLKIQRTERGDSAVYLCASSLTFAGTSTDTQYFGPGTRLTVL.

This clone has a single count. This chain links TRBV20-1 with TRBJ2-5; 8 bases map to TRBD1. Germline assignment: CDR1 DFQATT and CDR2 SNEGSKA (reference sequence). The length of the CDR3 is 14 residues. The J segment lost 3 bases and the V segment lost 3 bases, leaving 6 bases of the junction unmatched. In DNA, the CDR3 is TGCAGTGCTAGTTACGGACAGGGTAAAGAGACCCAGTACTTC. As protein: CSASYGQGKETQYF.

This chain uses TRBV28 with TRBJ1-2, with D uncertain. This CDR3 region has 15 residues. Germline CDR1 MDHEN, CDR2 SYDVKM. With 1 base removed from V and 8 bases from J, the gap between germline ends came to 17 bases. The CDR3 reads CASSLSNKGVFGYTF. Written as DNA, the CDR3 is TGTGCCAGCAGTTTATCCAATAAGGGAGTATTCGGCTACACCTTC.

The chain joins TRBV7-9 to TRBJ2-7; the D gene is possibly TRBD1 (7 bases). Trimming shortened V by 3 bases and J by 5 bases, and 11 bases separated the two germline ends. Germline V gives CDR1 SEHNR, CDR2 FQNEAQ (reference sequence). The CDR3 loop spans 13 amino acids. This CDR3 reads CASSFTGEDEQYF. The CDR3 nucleotides read TGTGCCAGCAGCTTTACAGGGGAGGACGAGCAGTACTTC.

The V and J genes are TRBV6-2 or TRBV6-3 and TRBJ2-5; 8 bases align to TRBD2. With V trimmed by 1 base and J by 6 bases, 13 bases remained unmatched. This CDR3 has 17 residues. Germline CDR1 is MNHEY and CDR2 is SVGEGT. The CDR3 region has the DNA TGTGCCAGCAGTTACTTAGAACTAGCGGCCCGGGGAAAGACCCAGTACTTC. Translation: CASSYLELAARGKTQYF.

The chain joins TRBV7-9 to TRBJ1-5; D might be TRBD1 (5 bases). Germline V CDR1 and CDR2: SEHNR, FQNEAQ (reference sequence). The CDR3 loop spans 15 amino acids. Trimming took off 1 base at V and 2 bases at J, with 9 bases between the two ends. CDR3 region: CASSLDETGNQPQHF. CDR3 sequence (DNA): TGTGCCAGCAGCTTAGACGAGACAGGCAATCAGCCCCAGCATTTT. The complete variable domain, with remaining parts taken from reference TRBV7-9 and TRBJ1-5, reads DTGVSQNPRHKITKRGQNVTFRCDPISEHNRLYWYRQTLGQGPEFLTYFQNEAQLEKSRLLSDRFSAERPKGSFSTLEIQRTEQGDSAMYLCASSLDETGNQPQHFGDGTRLSIL.

The chain couples TRBV29-1 to TRBJ2-1; D perhaps matches TRBD1 (6 bases). The V gene's germline CDR1 is SQVTM and CDR2 ANQGSEA. Trimming shortened V by 3 bases and J by 0 bases, and 15 bases separated the two germline ends. This CDR3 region has 16 residues. Here the CDR3 DNA reads TGCAGCGTTGATGGCAGGGGAGAGGGCTCCTACAATGAGCAGTTCTTC. It encodes CSVDGRGEGSYNEQFF.

The rearrangement joins TRBV5-6 to TRBJ2-2; perhaps TRBD1 as D (5 bases). CDR3 length: 16 amino acids. Looked up from germline, CDR1 is SGHDT and CDR2 is YYEEEE. The V end was cut by 1 base, the J end by 0 bases, with 10 bases between. This chain's CDR3 is CASSLLTVANTGELFF. CDR3 bases: TGTGCCAGCAGCTTGCTGACAGTCGCGAACACCGGGGAGCTGTTTTTT.

CDR3 coding DNA: TGTGCCAGTAGTATAATGACAGCCGGCGGCTACACCTTC. Translating gives CASSIMTAGGYTF. The V gene is TRBV19, the J gene TRBJ1-2; D is possibly TRBD1 (5 bases). Trimming stripped 2 bases from V and 8 bases from J, with 12 bases between. CDR1 is LNHDA, CDR2 SQIVND, per germline (reference sequence). CDR3 length equals 13 residues.

The rearrangement links TRBV19 to TRBJ1-2; 7 bases line up with TRBD1. The germline V gene encodes CDR1 LNHDA and CDR2 SQIVND (reference sequence). CDR3 length equals 15 residues. V lost 5 bases to trimming and J lost 4 bases; unmatched junction nucleotides: 10. CDR3 DNA sequence: TGTGCCAGTAGTGGAGAGACAGGGTGGAGCTATGGCTACACCTTC. It is translated as CASSGETGWSYGYTF.

The J gene is TRBJ2-1, the V gene TRBV4-2; the match to TRBD2 covers 9 bases. V shed 3 bases and J 0 bases; nucleotides not matched to a gene: 9. The length of the CDR3 is 18 residues. Germline loops: CDR1 LGHNA, CDR2 YNFKEQ. CDR3 coding DNA: TGTGCCAGCAGCCATAGTTTAGCGGGAGACCTCTCCTACAATGAGCAGTTCTTC. It is translated as CASSHSLAGDLSYNEQFF.

The table lists this clone with a count of one. The genes are TRBV19 and TRBJ1-2, with TRBD1 identical over 10 bases. Trimming removed 7 bases from V and 2 bases from J; junction bases left unmatched: 4. Germline CDR1 LNHDA, CDR2 SQIVND (reference sequence). The CDR3 runs 14 residues. In nucleotides, the CDR3 is TGTGCCAGTATAAGGGGACAGGGGAACTATGGCTACACCTTC. Translating gives CASIRGQGNYGYTF. Complete variable domain (other parts from reference TRBV19 and TRBJ1-2): DGGITQSPKYLFRKEGQNVTLSCEQNLNHDAMYWYRQDPGQGLRLIYYSQIVNDFQKGDIAEGYSVSREKKESFPLTVTSAQKNPTAFYLCASIRGQGNYGYTFGSGTRLTVV.

J is TRBJ2-1 and V is TRBV28; TRBD2 matches at 11 bases. Per the germline V gene, CDR1 is MDHEN and CDR2 is SYDVKM. Losses at the gene ends were 2 bases for V and 0 bases for J; bases not matched to a gene: 12. The CDR3 runs to 20 residues. The CDR3 bases are TGTGCCAGCAGTTTACCGTTGTTTCAGGGACTAGCGGACTCCTACAATGAGCAGTTCTTC. Translated: CASSLPLFQGLADSYNEQFF.

V usage is TRBV6-6 and J usage is TRBJ1-2; no definite D call. This CDR3 has 19 residues. V was cut by 5 bases and J by 0 bases, with 25 bases left in between. Germline CDR1 MNHNY, CDR2 SVGAGI (reference sequence). The CDR3 protein is CASSLNLTPRTGANYGYTF. As DNA, the CDR3 is TGTGCCAGCAGTCTAAACTTGACACCGAGGACCGGGGCTAACTATGGCTACACCTTC.

The chain couples TRBV9 to TRBJ2-3; D is uncertain. The V end was cut by 0 bases, the J end by 2 bases, with 13 bases between. The CDR3 spans 16 residues. Germline loops: CDR1 SGDLS, CDR2 YYNGEE. In nucleotides, the CDR3 is TGTGCCAGCAGCGTAGGGGCTTTCCAATACACAGATACGCAGTATTTT. This sequence encodes CASSVGAFQYTDTQYF.

The chain joins TRBV18 to TRBJ2-7; D perhaps matches TRBD2 (5 bases). Trimming left V 0 bases short and J 2 bases short, with 8 bases between. The CDR3 is made up of 14 amino acids. The germline V gene encodes CDR1 KGHSH and CDR2 LQKENI. CDR3 region: CASSPPNGAYEQYF. The CDR3 DNA sequence: TGTGCCAGCTCACCACCGAACGGGGCCTACGAGCAGTACTTC.

The chain recombines TRBV4-2 with TRBJ1-2, with D tentatively TRBD1 (6 bases). The CDR3 contains 14 residues. The V gene's germline CDR1 is LGHNA and CDR2 YNFKEQ. Trimming removed 1 base at V and 4 bases at J, with 10 bases between. The CDR3 DNA reads TGTGCCAGCAGCCAAGGAGAGACAGGCTATGGCTACACCTTC. This encodes CASSQGETGYGYTF.

With regard to this clone: Distinct nucleotide sequences in the sample also encode this CDR3. The rearrangement uses TRBV27 and TRBJ1-1, with D perhaps TRBD1 (6 bases). In germline, CDR1 is MNHEY, CDR2 SMNVEV (reference sequence). The CDR3 spans 14 residues. The V gene lost 3 bases and the J gene lost 1 base, with 9 bases spanning the gap. The CDR3, as DNA: TGTGCCAGCAGTTTTCTACAGGGGAACACTGAAGCTTTCTTT. Protein: CASSFLQGNTEAFF.

The chain recombines TRBV28 with TRBJ2-7; D is possibly TRBD1 (5 bases). Germline lookup yields CDR1 MDHEN and CDR2 SYDVKM. V was cut by 8 bases and J by 2 bases, with 16 bases left in between. The CDR3 has 14 residues. CDR3 DNA: TGTGCCAGCCTGGGGCTCAGCCGTACCTACGAGCAGTACTTC. Translation gives CASLGLSRTYEQYF.

In this sample, this clone turned up many times. CDR3 amino acids: CASRPTTGVYEQYF. CDR3 nucleotides: TGTGCCAGTAGGCCAACTACAGGGGTCTACGAGCAGTACTTC. The chain carries TRBV19 and TRBJ2-7; 7 bases align to TRBD1. The CDR3 covers 14 residues. After removal of 6 bases from V and 3 bases from J, the junction contained 8 bases not matched to a gene. Per germline, CDR1 LNHDA and CDR2 SQIVND (reference sequence).

This chain uses TRBV30 with TRBJ1-6; D is possibly TRBD1 (6 bases). Between the trimmed V and J ends, which lost 2 bases and 7 bases, there was a span of 12 bases. The CDR3 extends over 14 amino acids. Per germline, CDR1 GTSNPN and CDR2 SVGIG (reference sequence). CDR3 nucleotides: TGTGCCTGGAGTTCAGACAGGACCAATTCACCCCTCCACTTT. Translated: CAWSSDRTNSPLHF.

The chain carries TRBV28 and TRBJ1-1; 8 bases agree with TRBD1. Germline V gives CDR1 MDHEN, CDR2 SYDVKM. The CDR3 has 16 amino acids. The junction had 16 bases not matched to a gene; V was cut back by 5 bases and J by 8 bases. The CDR3 spells CASSPQRGTGILEAFF. In DNA form, the CDR3 reads TGTGCCAGCAGTCCCCAACGGGGGACAGGAATACTGGAAGCTTTCTTT.

V gene TRBV6-5 combines with J gene TRBJ2-2; 12 positions match TRBD1. CDR1 and CDR2 from the germline V gene are MNHEY and SVGAGI. Trimming removed 3 bases from V and 13 bases from J; junction bases left unmatched: 12. The CDR3 contains 16 residues. The CDR3 sequence is CASSYPGQGAWVGLFF. DNA of the CDR3: TGTGCCAGCAGTTATCCGGGACAGGGGGCATGGGTTGGGCTGTTTTTT.

The rearrangement joins TRBV27 to TRBJ1-2; 8 nucleotides align to TRBD1. CDR1 is MNHEY, CDR2 SMNVEV, per germline (reference sequence). The CDR3 spans 13 residues. The V segment lost 3 bases and the J segment 8 bases; nucleotides outside the gene matches: 5. CDR3 sequence: CASSFSGGLGYTF. The CDR3 DNA follows: TGTGCCAGCAGTTTCTCAGGGGGCTTGGGCTACACCTTC.

The chain uses TRBV5-1 and TRBJ2-3; 14 bases fit TRBD2. The V gene end was trimmed by 5 bases and the J gene end by 2 bases; junction bases not matched to a gene: 4. The CDR3 runs 16 residues. In germline, CDR1 is SGHRS, CDR2 YFSETQ. The CDR3 here is CASRGTSGGPTDTQYF. CDR3 coding DNA: TGCGCCAGCAGAGGGACTAGCGGGGGCCCCACAGATACGCAGTATTTT.

The chain uses TRBV2 and TRBJ2-5, with TRBD2 matching 8 bases. Germline values: CDR1 SNHLY, CDR2 FYNNEI. CDR3 size: 16 residues. The ends lost 3 bases at V and 3 bases at J; junction bases unmatched: 9. In DNA form, the CDR3 reads TGTGCCAGCAGTGATTATGTGACGGGGGGGGAAGAGACCCAGTACTTC. Protein sequence: CASSDYVTGGEETQYF.

The chain joins TRBV29-1 to TRBJ1-2, with 8 positions matching TRBD1. The CDR3 spans 13 residues. V shed 6 bases, J shed 2 bases, and the junction held 5 bases outside the gene matches. CDR1 and CDR2 from the germline V gene are SQVTM and ANQGSEA. CDR3 amino acids: CSVGQGYNYGYTF. CDR3 nucleotides: TGCAGCGTCGGACAGGGATACAACTATGGCTACACCTTC.

The chain links TRBV18 to TRBJ1-1; possible D gene TRBD1, 5 bases. V shed 3 bases and J shed 6 bases, with 14 bases lying between them. In germline, CDR1 is KGHSH, CDR2 LQKENI. The CDR3 contains 14 residues. The CDR3 here is CASSPDPRGAEAFF. In DNA form, the CDR3 reads TGTGCCAGCTCACCTGACCCCCGGGGGGCTGAAGCTTTCTTT.

This chain uses TRBV19 with TRBJ2-3, with 10 bases lining up with TRBD2. The CDR3 consists of 17 residues. The ends lost 4 bases at V and 1 base at J; junction bases unmatched: 8. Germline-derived CDR1 and CDR2 are LNHDA and SQIVND (reference sequence). CDR3 sequence (DNA): TGTGCCAGTAGTAAGAATGGCCTAGCGGGGGGCACAGATACGCAGTATTTT. Translated: CASSKNGLAGGTDTQYF.

The V call is TRBV7-2, the J call TRBJ2-3, with D possibly TRBD2 on 5 matching bases. This CDR3 comprises 16 residues. Germline loops: CDR1 SGHTA, CDR2 FQGNSA. Trimming took 5 bases from V and 0 from J, leaving 15 bases between them. CDR3 loop: CASSVKLVPSTDTQYF. CDR3 in DNA: TGTGCCAGCAGCGTTAAACTAGTCCCGAGCACAGATACGCAGTATTTT. Using reference TRBV7-2 and TRBJ2-3 for the parts outside the CDR3, the full variable domain is GAGVSQSPSNKVTEKGKDVELRCDPISGHTALYWYRQSLGQGLEFLIYFQGNSAPDKSGLPSDRFSAERTGGSVSTLTIQRTQQEDSAVYLCASSVKLVPSTDTQYFGPGTRLTVL.

This rearrangement joins TRBV12-3 or TRBV12-4 to TRBJ1-4; D call uncertain. V lost 6 bases and J 5 bases, leaving 10 bases between the germline ends. The CDR3 sequence is 13 residues long. CDR3 protein: CASSRLLNEKLFF. CDR3 coding DNA: TGTGCCAGCAGCCGACTATTAAATGAAAAACTGTTTTTT.